This T cell receptor (beta chain) derives from a study of cytomegalovirus exposure and HLA in healthy donors. Study results and caveats: There were around 160 TCR beta chains listed as cytomegalovirus-associated.

A note on this clone: Its target is unknown.

CDR1 is MGHRA and CDR2 is YSYEKL in the germline V gene. CDR3 length: 15 residues. Losses at the gene ends were 2 bases for V and 10 bases for J; bases not matched to a gene: 10. The PCR employed 60 Vbeta primers together with 13 Jbeta primers. The repertoire was sequenced with immunoSEQ multiplex PCR; TCRdb's copy has only in-frame clones and lacks some. The profile covers about 120,000 clones, with about 83% appearing a single time and roughly 3.5% taken by the ten largest. This sequence originates from a woman aged 35 to 49 in good health and CMV-seropositive. This chain uses TRBV4-1 with TRBJ2-1; 8 positions match TRBD2. The specimen sequenced was PBMCs. CDR3 loop: CASSQLAGTGHEQFF. The CDR3 DNA reads TGCGCCAGCAGCCAATTAGCGGGAACCGGCCACGAGCAGTTCTTC.